The 28 T cell receptor beta chains reported below all come from one sample, sequenced in a study of beta chain features in type 1 diabetes. Regarding the study as a whole: Shortening that was moderate but significant affected the TCRB CDR3s of Type 1 diabetes patients in all four CD4+ subsets.

Expressed TCRB transcripts were sequenced because the entire RNA isolate underwent reverse transcription. The method was immunoSEQ multiplex PCR; TCRdb's version includes in-frame clones alone and lacks a portion of them. The sample records roughly 730,000 clones, about an eighth being singletons. Antigen specificity for these receptors is unknown. Sample: naive CD4+ T cells from blood. All receptors derive from a man aged 18-30 years with type 1 diabetes.

The gene calls are TRBV15 and TRBJ1-6; D perhaps matches TRBD1 (5 bases). The CDR3 is made up of 15 amino acids. V was trimmed by 0 bases and J by 5 bases, leaving 8 bases between them. The germline V gene has CDR1 LNHNV and CDR2 YYDKDF (reference sequence). The CDR3 reads CATSRETVHNSPLHF. Written as DNA, the CDR3 is TGTGCCACCAGCAGAGAGACAGTTCATAATTCACCCCTCCACTTT.

The chain has TRBV27 and TRBJ2-1; 11 nucleotides line up with TRBD2. Germline V CDR1 and CDR2: MNHEY, SMNVEV (reference sequence). With 6 bases clipped from V and 6 bases from J, the junction kept 4 bases outside the gene matches. CDR3 size: 14 residues. The CDR3 nucleotides are TGTGCCAGCAGGGGGACTAGCGGTTTCAATGAGCAGTTCTTC. Translating gives CASRGTSGFNEQFF.

This clone has a handful of counts. This chain joins TRBV5-1 and TRBJ2-3, with TRBD2 identical over 10 bases. There are 15 residues in the CDR3. With V trimmed by 2 bases and J by 8 bases, 8 bases remained unmatched. Germline V lookup: CDR1 SGHRS, CDR2 YFSETQ. The CDR3 region is CASSLGTSDLGTQYF. DNA for the CDR3: TGCGCCAGCAGCTTAGGGACTAGCGACCTCGGTACGCAGTATTTT.

Only a few counts were recorded for this clone. The chain carries TRBV7-2 and TRBJ1-3; the D is unclear. CDR1 is SGHTA and CDR2 is FQGNSA in the germline V gene. CDR3 length equals 15 residues. V lost 3 bases to trimming and J lost 0 bases, with 9 bases between them. The CDR3 reads CASSLRPVSGNTIYF. The CDR3 coding sequence is TGTGCCAGCAGCTTGCGGCCAGTCTCTGGAAACACCATATATTTT.

The chain recombines TRBV5-1 with TRBJ1-2; 8 nucleotides match TRBD1. CDR1 and CDR2 from the germline V gene are SGHRS and YFSETQ. Unmatched junction bases numbered 8, after V lost 1 base and J lost 3 bases. The CDR3 spans 16 residues. The CDR3 protein is CASSLSDRAAHYGYTF. The CDR3 DNA sequence: TGCGCCAGCAGCTTGTCGGACAGGGCCGCTCACTATGGCTACACCTTC.

This clone was recorded a few times. The chain combines TRBV7-2 with TRBJ2-2; tentative D call: TRBD1 (5 bases). The CDR3 is made up of 12 amino acids. Trimming left V 6 bases short and J 9 bases short, with 11 bases between. Germline V gives CDR1 SGHTA, CDR2 FQGNSA. CDR3 sequence (DNA): TGTGCCAGCAGGCCAGGGAACCGGGAGCTGTTTTTT. This gives the protein CASRPGNRELFF.

Only a few counts were recorded for this clone. The rearrangement links TRBV7-2 to TRBJ2-7; the match to TRBD1 covers 12 bases. Trimming cost V 5 bases and J 2 bases; bases outside gene matches: 7. The CDR3 has 16 residues. Germline V gives CDR1 SGHTA, CDR2 FQGNSA. The CDR3 nucleotides read TGTGCCAGCAGCCGCACCGGGACAGGGGGCGCCTACGAGCAGTACTTC. Amino acids: CASSRTGTGGAYEQYF.

This chain uses TRBV7-2 with TRBJ1-1; 8 nucleotides match TRBD1. The CDR3 totals 12 residues. Trimming took 5 bases from V and 7 from J; bases not matched to a gene: 3. Germline V lookup: CDR1 SGHTA, CDR2 FQGNSA. In nucleotides, the CDR3 is TGTGCCAGCAGCCGACAGGGGCTTGAAGCTTTCTTT. This gives the protein CASSRQGLEAFF. Full variable domain (missing parts from reference TRBV7-2 and TRBJ1-1): GAGVSQSPSNKVTEKGKDVELRCDPISGHTALYWYRQSLGQGLEFLIYFQGNSAPDKSGLPSDRFSAERTGGSVSTLTIQRTQQEDSAVYLCASSRQGLEAFFGQGTRLTVV.

This clone was recorded a few times. At one end the junction does not follow the germline gene, possibly because of a read error. The chain couples TRBV7-3 to TRBJ1-5, with D uncertain. The CDR3 has 16 amino acids. CDR1 and CDR2 from the germline V gene are SGHTA and FQGTGA. The CDR3 sequence: CASSQETAWGNQPQHF. In nucleotides, the CDR3 is TGCGCCAGCAGCCAAGAAACAGCGTGGGGCAATCAGCCCCAGCATTTT.

There are a few counts of this clone. V usage is TRBV9 and J usage is TRBJ2-3, with TRBD2 matching over 8 bases. Germline V gene sequence: CDR1 SGDLS, CDR2 YYNGEE. This CDR3 is 19 amino acids long. V trimming: 1 base; J trimming: 0 bases; junction bases outside the gene matches: 13. In nucleotides, the CDR3 is TGTGCCAGCAGCGTAACCCCCGCAGCGCCGGGGGGGAGCACAGATACGCAGTATTTT. It is translated as CASSVTPAAPGGSTDTQYF.

This rearrangement joins TRBV19 to TRBJ2-2, with TRBD2 as a possible D gene (5 bases). Per the germline V gene, CDR1 is LNHDA and CDR2 is SQIVND (reference sequence). V gave up 3 bases and J gave up 0 bases, with 8 bases separating them. This CDR3 is built from 15 residues. CDR3 nucleotides: TGTGCCAGTAGTATTGAGGGTTCGAACACCGGGGAGCTGTTTTTT. It yields the protein CASSIEGSNTGELFF.

This clone has a handful of counts. The chain combines TRBV18 with TRBJ1-1; D gene ambiguous. The CDR3 runs 12 residues. Germline values: CDR1 KGHSH, CDR2 LQKENI. Trimming took off 5 bases at V and 6 bases at J, with 10 bases between the two ends. CDR3 loop: CASSAERAEAFF. The CDR3 DNA reads TGTGCCAGCTCAGCCGAGAGGGCTGAAGCTTTCTTT.

This clone was seen a few times. The chain carries TRBV4-1 and TRBJ2-5; TRBD1 matches 9 bases. The CDR3 is made up of 19 amino acids. Trimming at V came to 3 bases and at J to 5 bases, leaving 19 bases not matched to a gene. CDR1 is MGHRA and CDR2 is YSYEKL in the germline V gene. CDR3: CASSQVALILTGGRETQYF. The DNA of the CDR3 is TGCGCCAGCAGCCAGGTCGCTCTTATCTTGACAGGGGGTAGGGAGACCCAGTACTTC.

The CDR3 DNA sequence: TGTGCCTATACCACAGGGGCACCTTATGGCTACACCTTC. Translation gives CAYTTGAPYGYTF. V and J are TRBV30 and TRBJ1-2, with 7 nucleotides matching TRBD1. V shed 7 bases and J 5 bases; nucleotides not matched to a gene: 10. The CDR3 is 13 amino acids. Germline assignment: CDR1 GTSNPN and CDR2 SVGIG (reference sequence). Complete variable domain (other parts from reference TRBV30 and TRBJ1-2): SQTIHQWPATLVQPVGSPLSLECTVEGTSNPNLYWYRQAAGRGLQLLFYSVGIGQISSEVPQNLSASRPQDRQFILSSKKLLLSDSGFYLCAYTTGAPYGYTFGSGTRLTVV.

This clone came up a few times. Here the CDR3 DNA reads TGTGCCAGCAGCCAAGGGGGGACTAGCGGACTTTACGAGCAGTACTTC. This translates into CASSQGGTSGLYEQYF. The rearrangement uses TRBV5-4 and TRBJ2-7; 11 nucleotides match TRBD2. The CDR3 has 16 residues. Germline V lookup: CDR1 SGHNT, CDR2 YYREEE (reference sequence). V shed 4 bases and J 4 bases; nucleotides not matched to a gene: 10.

The V gene is TRBV7-9, the J gene TRBJ2-7; 7 bases line up with TRBD1. Germline loops: CDR1 SEHNR, CDR2 FQNEAQ (reference sequence). V lost 5 bases and J lost 6; bases outside the gene matches: 16. The CDR3 covers 16 residues. CDR3 nucleotides: TGTGCCAGCAGCCCCAGACTGACAGGGAAAGGGTTCGAGCAGTACTTC. It translates to CASSPRLTGKGFEQYF.

This clone has a handful of counts. The rearrangement joins TRBV7-2 to TRBJ2-4; D call uncertain. V gave up 3 bases and J gave up 7 bases, with 10 bases separating them. The CDR3 runs 13 residues. The germline gives CDR1 SGHTA, CDR2 FQGNSA. CDR3 in DNA: TGTGCCAGCAGCTTTGACATAAACAACATTCAGTACTTC. Translated: CASSFDINNIQYF.

The chain combines TRBV21-1 with TRBJ1-5; the D segment call TRBD1 is taken from the table without a DNA check. TRBV21-1 is flagged as a pseudogene. The CDR3 has 20 residues. CDR3 nucleotide sequence: TGTGCCAGCAGCAAATGCGGTAGGCAGGGGGGCTCCTATAGCAATCAGCCCCAGCATTTT. The encoded protein is CASSKCGRQGGSYSNQPQHF.

The chain recombines TRBV18 with TRBJ1-3, with unresolved D. The CDR3 is made up of 12 amino acids. The V gene's germline CDR1 is KGHSH and CDR2 LQKENI. V was trimmed by 3 bases and J by 6 bases, leaving 6 bases between them. The CDR3 sequence: CASSPGPNTIYF. The CDR3 DNA reads as TGTGCCAGCTCACCTGGACCAAACACCATATATTTT.

The chain combines TRBV28 with TRBJ2-3; D not certain. Germline V gene lookup returns CDR1 MDHEN and CDR2 SYDVKM. The V gene lost 10 bases and the J gene lost 0 bases, with 8 bases spanning the gap. This CDR3 has 12 amino acids. CDR3 loop: CAMTRSTDTQYF. CDR3 DNA sequence: TGTGCCATGACCAGAAGCACAGATACGCAGTATTTT.

This clone has only a few counts. V and J are TRBV2 and TRBJ2-5; 9 bases align to TRBD2. V was pared by 6 bases and J by 5 bases, with 7 bases of the junction left unmatched. The CDR3 runs 14 residues. Germline V gene sequence: CDR1 SNHLY, CDR2 FYNNEI. CDR3 region: CASSLSGGGETQYF. For the CDR3, the DNA is TGTGCCAGCAGCCTTAGCGGGGGCGGGGAGACCCAGTACTTC.

In nucleotides, the CDR3 is TGTGCCTGGGGAGCCTCCCTCCAGGCTACGCAGTATTTT. The encoded protein is CAWGASLQATQYF. The genes are TRBV30 and TRBJ2-3; D gene uncertain. This CDR3 contains 13 residues. Germline CDR1 and CDR2: GTSNPN and SVGIG (reference sequence). V lost 5 bases, J lost 8 bases, and 17 bases lay in between.

This clone was recorded a few times. J is TRBJ2-4 and V is TRBV5-1; the match to TRBD1 covers 11 bases. V lost 4 bases to trimming and J lost 3 bases; unmatched junction nucleotides: 12. Germline V gene lookup returns CDR1 SGHRS and CDR2 YFSETQ. The length of the CDR3 is 18 residues. In DNA, the CDR3 is TGCGCCAGCAGCCGCGGACAGGGGGCCCCGGGTGACAAAAACATTCAGTACTTC. Translated: CASSRGQGAPGDKNIQYF.

This clone was counted between two and nine times. This specimen includes other DNA sequences encoding the same CDR3. This chain links TRBV9 with TRBJ1-2; 9 positions agree with TRBD1. Germline assignment: CDR1 SGDLS and CDR2 YYNGEE. The CDR3 contains 14 residues. J lost 7 bases, V lost 3 bases, and 7 bases had no gene match. The DNA of the CDR3 is TGTGCCAGCAGCGCCCCGGGACAGGGCCCTGGCTACACCTTC. Translating gives CASSAPGQGPGYTF.

The V call is TRBV6-4, the J call TRBJ1-2; 9 bases line up with TRBD1. Germline CDR1 MRHNA, CDR2 SNTAGT. The CDR3 extends over 13 amino acids. V was clipped by 4 bases and J by 4 bases; unmatched bases: 1. The chain's CDR3 is CASSVDRGYGYTF. The DNA of the CDR3 is TGTGCCAGCAGTGTGGACAGGGGCTATGGCTACACCTTC.

In this sample, this clone turned up a few times. This chain connects TRBV7-9 to TRBJ2-3; D remains ambiguous. This CDR3 spans 12 amino acids. Germline loops: CDR1 SEHNR, CDR2 FQNEAQ (reference sequence). The ends were cut back, 5 bases at V and 6 bases at J, with 9 bases in the middle. CDR3 sequence (DNA): TGTGCCAGCAGCATACGGATGGATACGCAGTATTTT. This gives the protein CASSIRMDTQYF.

This clone was recorded a few times. This sample includes further DNA sequences coding for the same CDR3. This chain links TRBV6-6 with TRBJ2-5; D is perhaps TRBD2 (6 bases). CDR1 is MNHNY, CDR2 SVGAGI, per germline (reference sequence). The CDR3 runs to 15 residues. The ends were cut back, 2 bases at V and 1 base at J, with 11 bases in the middle. The CDR3 DNA is TGTGCCAGCAGTTACGCGGGGCAGGGCCAAGAGACCCAGTACTTC. Its protein is CASSYAGQGQETQYF.

This clone has just a few counts. The chain employs TRBV5-1 and TRBJ1-1; D gene unclear. The germline V gene encodes CDR1 SGHRS and CDR2 YFSETQ. This CDR3 spans 15 amino acids. Trimming removed 1 base at V and 0 bases at J, with 10 bases between. The CDR3 sequence is CASSLIDQVNTEAFF. The CDR3 DNA reads TGCGCCAGCAGCTTGATAGATCAGGTGAACACTGAAGCTTTCTTT.